The T cell receptor (beta chain) under discussion was sequenced for a study of T cell repertoires in cytomegalovirus infection (dated by TCRdb to the late 2010s). General notes on the study: Peptide stimulations targeted recently identified HLA-C-restricted CMV epitopes, whose presentation resists viral immunomodulation, together with well-studied HLA-B-restricted epitopes. The HLA type of each donor mattered for the analysis, because public TCR beta signatures pointed to carriage of CMV infection along with the matching HLA type.

This specimen's treatment or condition label, interpreted: in vitro stimulation with specific CMV peptide epitopes to enrich CMV-specific T cells. Inclusive of the bounding cysteine and phenylalanine, the CDR3 is 14 residues long. The sequence is cut down to CDR3 DNA, 42 bases in frame from base 1. V was cut back by 4 bases and J by 5 bases, leaving a gap of 14 bases between them. CDR1 and CDR2 are drawn from the germline V gene: MNHNS, SASEGT. Overall study results and their limits: The ex vivo response was dominated by HLA-C-restricted CMV-specific TCR beta clonotypes, which also provided the single most frequent clonotype in two of eight donors. In both this cohort and an independent cohort of over 350 donors, the cumulative frequency of public TCR beta family members distinguished carriers of CMV infection plus the relevant HLA type.

Sequencing was performed on an Illumina HiSeq 1500. In-frame beta chains were kept once TCRdb had trimmed the public reads at Q25 with fastp and called clones with MiXCR. For every CDR3 protein sequence, its rows merge into one entry that carries the most common genes and DNA. This sample is represented by fewer than 850,000 distinct CDR3 sequences; 25% to 30% of them were singletons. The ten largest clones add up to approximately 14% of the sample. Note on this clonotype: Its cognate antigen has yet to be identified. No quality values exist for individual bases; no much larger clone is one base distant.

The receptor comes from a human donor in good health (CMV status not recorded). Some clones in this sample may be carry-over from other donors' samples. Source: cultured CD8+ T cells from PBMCs, taken from culture after CMV antigen stimulation. The sequence links TRBV6-1 to TRBJ1-1; the D gene identity is not certain. At the DNA level, the sequence is TGTGCCAGCAGTGGGACTTGGGGAAGGACTGAAGCTTTCTTT. Its translation reads: CASSGTWGRTEAFF.